The rows below give T cell receptor beta chains drawn from one sample of a study of T cell changes during pregnancy in multiple sclerosis. Produced via immunoSEQ multiplex PCR; TCRdb's table is partial and in-frame only. The table shows about 30,000 clones, with about 93% occurring only once. The starting material was CD8+ T cells from peripheral blood mononuclear cells, obtained before pregnancy. The receptors come from a female donor with multiple sclerosis, enrolled in a pregnancy study. CDR3s include the opening cysteine and the closing phenylalanine or tryptophan. Each record gives: D gene, V gene, clone size, J gene, CDR3 DNA, CDR3 protein. A D gene is named only where the DNA matches it firmly. The size of a clone is reported for some rows only, either as once, few or many, or as a class for expanded clones.

d_call: .; v_call: TRBV27; clone_size: .; j_call: TRBJ2-1; cdr3_nt: TGTGCCAGCAGTTTCTCCTCCTACGCCTTGGATGAGCAGTTCTTC; cdr3_aa: CASSFSSYALDEQFF
d_call: .; v_call: TRBV29-1; clone_size: .; j_call: TRBJ2-5; cdr3_nt: TGCAGCGTTGACCCCCGGGGGGAGACCCAGTACTTC; cdr3_aa: CSVDPRGETQYF
d_call: TRBD2; v_call: TRBV6-5; clone_size: .; j_call: TRBJ2-3; cdr3_nt: TGTGCCAGCAGTTTGTTAGCGGGAAGCGCAGATACGCAGTATTTT; cdr3_aa: CASSLLAGSADTQYF
d_call: .; v_call: TRBV4-3; clone_size: .; j_call: TRBJ2-6; cdr3_nt: TGCGCCAGCAGCCAAAGTCCGGGGGGCGGGGCCAACGTCCTGACTTTC; cdr3_aa: CASSQSPGGGANVLTF
d_call: TRBD2; v_call: TRBV7-6; clone_size: .; j_call: TRBJ2-2; cdr3_nt: TGTGCCAGCAGCGACCCGCGGGAGACCCCCACCGGGGAGCTGTTTTTT; cdr3_aa: CASSDPRETPTGELFF
d_call: .; v_call: TRBV5-1; clone_size: .; j_call: TRBJ2-1; cdr3_nt: TGCGCCAGCAGTAACGAGGGTGAGCAGTTCTTC; cdr3_aa: CASSNEGEQFF
d_call: TRBD1; v_call: TRBV29-1; clone_size: .; j_call: TRBJ1-2; cdr3_nt: TGCAGCGCTCCGGGACAGGGAATCACTGGCTACACCTTC; cdr3_aa: CSAPGQGITGYTF
d_call: TRBD1; v_call: TRBV9; clone_size: .; j_call: TRBJ2-4; cdr3_nt: TGTGCCAGCAGCGCCGGGACAGGGGTGGTGGACATTCAGTACTTC; cdr3_aa: CASSAGTGVVDIQYF
d_call: TRBD1; v_call: TRBV9; clone_size: .; j_call: TRBJ2-5; cdr3_nt: TGTGCCAGCAGCGCGGGGGGGACAGGGGTATCGGAGACCCAGTACTTC; cdr3_aa: CASSAGGTGVSETQYF
d_call: .; v_call: TRBV21-1; clone_size: .; j_call: TRBJ2-7; cdr3_nt: TGTGCCAGCAGCAAAGAGGACAGACACCGTGGGCAGTACTTC; cdr3_aa: CASSKEDRHRGQYF
d_call: TRBD1; v_call: TRBV5-1; clone_size: once; j_call: TRBJ2-1; cdr3_nt: TGCGCCAGCAGCGTTGGACAGGGACCTTACAATGAGCAGTTCTTC; cdr3_aa: CASSVGQGPYNEQFF
d_call: .; v_call: TRBV27; clone_size: .; j_call: TRBJ1-5; cdr3_nt: TGTGCCAGCAGTTTATCCCCCGCGGCGCCCCAGCATTTT; cdr3_aa: CASSLSPAAPQHF
d_call: .; v_call: TRBV16; clone_size: few; j_call: TRBJ1-1; cdr3_nt: TGTGCCAGCAGCCTACAAGGGGACACCTATGAAGCTTTCTTT; cdr3_aa: CASSLQGDTYEAFF
d_call: .; v_call: TRBV10-3; clone_size: .; j_call: TRBJ1-2; cdr3_nt: TGTGCCATCAGTGGTACAGAGTATGGCTACACCTTC; cdr3_aa: CAISGTEYGYTF
d_call: TRBD2; v_call: TRBV6-4; clone_size: few; j_call: TRBJ2-2; cdr3_nt: TGTGCCAGCAGTGCTTCGGGAGGCGTAGCCGGGGAGCTGTTTTTT; cdr3_aa: CASSASGGVAGELFF
d_call: TRBD2; v_call: TRBV4-3; clone_size: few; j_call: TRBJ2-7; cdr3_nt: TGCGCCAGCAGCCAAGGTCTAGCGGCCAGCTCCTACGAGCAGTACTTC; cdr3_aa: CASSQGLAASSYEQYF
d_call: TRBD2; v_call: TRBV7-3; clone_size: .; j_call: TRBJ2-1; cdr3_nt: TGTGCCAGCAGCTTAGGCCTAGCGGGAGGCCCCTCCTACAATGAGCAGTTCTTC; cdr3_aa: CASSLGLAGGPSYNEQFF
d_call: .; v_call: TRBV29-1; clone_size: .; j_call: TRBJ1-2; cdr3_nt: TGCAGCTTTAGACACGGGGACTATGGCTACACCTTC; cdr3_aa: CSFRHGDYGYTF
d_call: TRBD1; v_call: TRBV15; clone_size: .; j_call: TRBJ2-7; cdr3_nt: TGTGCCACCAGCAGAGTATCATCACAGGGGACCTCCTACGAGCAGTACTTC; cdr3_aa: CATSRVSSQGTSYEQYF
d_call: .; v_call: TRBV5-6; clone_size: .; j_call: TRBJ2-7; cdr3_nt: TGTGCCAGCAGCGGGACAGCGGCGCTGAGCGGGAGTCTCTACGAGCAGTACTTC; cdr3_aa: CASSGTAALSGSLYEQYF
d_call: .; v_call: TRBV6-4; clone_size: .; j_call: TRBJ2-5; cdr3_nt: TGTGCCAGCTCCTCGAGGGAGCCAGAGACCCAGTACTTC; cdr3_aa: CASSSREPETQYF
d_call: .; v_call: TRBV30; clone_size: .; j_call: TRBJ2-7; cdr3_nt: TGTGCCTGGAGTTCGGGCTACGAGCAGTACTTC; cdr3_aa: CAWSSGYEQYF
d_call: .; v_call: TRBV15; clone_size: .; j_call: TRBJ2-5; cdr3_nt: TGTGCCACCAGCACAGATGAAAAGAGTGACCAAGAGACCCAGTACTTC; cdr3_aa: CATSTDEKSDQETQYF
d_call: TRBD1; v_call: TRBV28; clone_size: few; j_call: TRBJ1-1; cdr3_nt: TGTGCCAGCAGTTTGTTTACAGGGGGAGACACTGAAGCTTTCTTT; cdr3_aa: CASSLFTGGDTEAFF
d_call: .; v_call: TRBV6-1; clone_size: .; j_call: TRBJ1-5; cdr3_nt: TGTGCCAGCAGTGAAGGAGTGTACCGCAATCAGCCCCAGCATTTT; cdr3_aa: CASSEGVYRNQPQHF
d_call: .; v_call: TRBV20-1; clone_size: .; j_call: TRBJ2-7; cdr3_nt: TGCAGTGCTTTGACAGTAGGCGAGCAGTACTTC; cdr3_aa: CSALTVGEQYF
d_call: .; v_call: TRBV5-4; clone_size: .; j_call: TRBJ2-3; cdr3_nt: TGTGCCAGCAGCTCCCCTCCGTATAGCACAGATACGCAGTATTTT; cdr3_aa: CASSSPPYSTDTQYF
d_call: TRBD2; v_call: TRBV4-2; clone_size: .; j_call: TRBJ2-2; cdr3_nt: TGTGCCAGCAGCCCTCTCGCTAGCGGGACAGAATCGAACACCGGGGAGCTGTTTTTT; cdr3_aa: CASSPLASGTESNTGELFF
d_call: .; v_call: TRBV27; clone_size: .; j_call: TRBJ2-3; cdr3_nt: TGTGCCAGCAGCACCCCTGGGGGGAGGGATACGCAGTATTTT; cdr3_aa: CASSTPGGRDTQYF
d_call: .; v_call: TRBV29-1; clone_size: .; j_call: TRBJ2-7; cdr3_nt: TGCAGCGTTAGGGGGGGGGCGACCTACGAGCAGTACTTC; cdr3_aa: CSVRGGATYEQYF
d_call: .; v_call: TRBV7-9; clone_size: once; j_call: TRBJ1-4; cdr3_nt: TGTGCCAGCAGCTCGGGGGTTGGCAACCTGTTTTTT; cdr3_aa: CASSSGVGNLFF
d_call: TRBD1; v_call: TRBV7-9; clone_size: .; j_call: TRBJ2-5; cdr3_nt: TGTGCCAGCAGCGCCCAGGTGGGACAGGGGACCCAAGAGACCCAGTACTTC; cdr3_aa: CASSAQVGQGTQETQYF
d_call: .; v_call: TRBV4-1; clone_size: few; j_call: TRBJ1-2; cdr3_nt: TGCGCCAGCAGCCAAGAATGGCGTCGTGAGGGATATGGCTACACCTTC; cdr3_aa: CASSQEWRREGYGYTF
d_call: .; v_call: TRBV5-8; clone_size: .; j_call: TRBJ2-5; cdr3_nt: TGTGCCAGCAGTCCTCTTGAGGGAATTGGGGAGACCCAGTACTTC; cdr3_aa: CASSPLEGIGETQYF
d_call: .; v_call: TRBV4-1; clone_size: .; j_call: TRBJ2-7; cdr3_nt: TGCGCCAGCAGCCAAGAAATAACCTACGAGCAGTACTTC; cdr3_aa: CASSQEITYEQYF
d_call: .; v_call: TRBV6-1; clone_size: .; j_call: TRBJ1-1; cdr3_nt: TGTGCCAGCAGTGCTGGGACTTACATGAACACTGAAGCTTTCTTT; cdr3_aa: CASSAGTYMNTEAFF
d_call: .; v_call: TRBV7-9; clone_size: few; j_call: TRBJ1-1; cdr3_nt: TGCGCCAGCAGCGATAACAATGAGAACACTGAAGCTTTCTTT; cdr3_aa: CASSDNNENTEAFF
d_call: .; v_call: TRBV21-1; clone_size: .; j_call: TRBJ2-3; cdr3_nt: TGTGCCAGCAGCAAAGCGCTTGGGCCTCCCGAGTATTTT; cdr3_aa: CASSKALGPPEYF
d_call: .; v_call: TRBV15; clone_size: .; j_call: TRBJ2-2; cdr3_nt: TGTGCCACCAGCAGGACAAGTCTAACCGGGGAGCTGTTTTTT; cdr3_aa: CATSRTSLTGELFF
d_call: .; v_call: TRBV7-9; clone_size: .; j_call: TRBJ2-5; cdr3_nt: TGTGCCAGCAGCTTAGGGGGCGTAGGGGCCTTTTACTTC; cdr3_aa: CASSLGGVGAFYF
d_call: TRBD2; v_call: TRBV27; clone_size: .; j_call: TRBJ2-3; cdr3_nt: TGTGCCAGCAACATACTAGCGACTAGCACAGATACGCAGTATTTT; cdr3_aa: CASNILATSTDTQYF
d_call: TRBD1; v_call: TRBV9; clone_size: once; j_call: TRBJ2-3; cdr3_nt: TGTGCCAGCAGCGTAGATGGGACAGGCACAGATACGCAGTATTTT; cdr3_aa: CASSVDGTGTDTQYF
d_call: TRBD1; v_call: TRBV5-6; clone_size: .; j_call: TRBJ2-1; cdr3_nt: TGTGCCAGCAGCTTGTATACAGGGGCTGGTGAGCAGTTCTTC; cdr3_aa: CASSLYTGAGEQFF
d_call: TRBD1; v_call: TRBV11-2; clone_size: .; j_call: TRBJ2-7; cdr3_nt: TGTGCCAGCAGCTTATGGACAGGGGCCTCCTACGAGCAGTACTTC; cdr3_aa: CASSLWTGASYEQYF
d_call: .; v_call: TRBV19; clone_size: once; j_call: TRBJ1-1; cdr3_nt: TGTGCCAGTTCAACAGGGCCACTTATGAACACTGAAGCTTTCTTT; cdr3_aa: CASSTGPLMNTEAFF
d_call: .; v_call: TRBV15; clone_size: once; j_call: TRBJ2-1; cdr3_nt: TGTGCCACCAGCAGAGATGGGCAGCATAATGAGCAGTTCTTC; cdr3_aa: CATSRDGQHNEQFF
d_call: .; v_call: TRBV7-9; clone_size: .; j_call: TRBJ2-1; cdr3_nt: TGTGCCAGCAGCTCCCCCGCGAACTACTACAATGAGCAGTTCTTC; cdr3_aa: CASSSPANYYNEQFF
d_call: .; v_call: TRBV28; clone_size: .; j_call: TRBJ2-7; cdr3_nt: TGTGCCAGCAGTTTGAGGCTAGTTTACGAGCAGTACTTC; cdr3_aa: CASSLRLVYEQYF
d_call: TRBD1; v_call: TRBV28; clone_size: once; j_call: TRBJ2-7; cdr3_nt: TGTGCCAGCAGTGAGGACAGGGTTTCCGAGCAGTACTTC; cdr3_aa: CASSEDRVSEQYF
d_call: TRBD1; v_call: TRBV10-3; clone_size: .; j_call: TRBJ1-5; cdr3_nt: TGTGCCATCATTAACCGGCAGGGGGGACAGCGATATCAGCCCCAGCATTTT; cdr3_aa: CAIINRQGGQRYQPQHF
d_call: .; v_call: TRBV29-1; clone_size: .; j_call: TRBJ1-2; cdr3_nt: TGCAGCGTTCCTTGGGCGGGTTTTGGCTACACCTTC; cdr3_aa: CSVPWAGFGYTF
d_call: .; v_call: TRBV5-6; clone_size: .; j_call: TRBJ2-3; cdr3_nt: TGTGCCAGCACCCCAATCAGGGTCACAGATACGCAGTATTTT; cdr3_aa: CASTPIRVTDTQYF
d_call: TRBD2; v_call: TRBV27; clone_size: .; j_call: TRBJ2-5; cdr3_nt: TGTGCCAGCAGTTTGACTAGCGGTGAAGAGACCCAGTACTTC; cdr3_aa: CASSLTSGEETQYF